This T cell receptor beta chain was recovered during a study of T-cell reconstitution after alpha-beta-depleted transplantation in children. Study results and caveats: T-cell numbers and diversity, one year after transplant, stemmed largely from T cells that were newly produced.

The TCRbeta library was prepared with unique molecular identifiers. TCRdb called the PCR reads again in MiXCR, with one record for every CDR3 protein. Here the sample spans over 150,000 distinct CDR3 sequences, approximately 7% being singletons. The CDR3 contains 14 residues. V gave up 3 bases and J gave up 3 bases; unmatched junction bases: 3. CDR1 is SGHVS and CDR2 is FQNEAQ in the germline V gene. As regards this clonotype: As yet, its antigen is unknown.

Sequencing used PBMCs, obtained before TCRalphabeta/CD19-depleted stem cell transplant. The V call is TRBV7-8, the J call TRBJ2-5; TRBD1 matches 8 bases. The sequence derives from a boy aged 2 to 10 with acute lymphoblastic leukemia, due to receive a stem cell transplant. The CDR3 DNA sequence: TGTGCCAGCAGCTTTATGACAGGGGAAGAGACCCAGTACTTC. It is translated as CASSFMTGEETQYF.